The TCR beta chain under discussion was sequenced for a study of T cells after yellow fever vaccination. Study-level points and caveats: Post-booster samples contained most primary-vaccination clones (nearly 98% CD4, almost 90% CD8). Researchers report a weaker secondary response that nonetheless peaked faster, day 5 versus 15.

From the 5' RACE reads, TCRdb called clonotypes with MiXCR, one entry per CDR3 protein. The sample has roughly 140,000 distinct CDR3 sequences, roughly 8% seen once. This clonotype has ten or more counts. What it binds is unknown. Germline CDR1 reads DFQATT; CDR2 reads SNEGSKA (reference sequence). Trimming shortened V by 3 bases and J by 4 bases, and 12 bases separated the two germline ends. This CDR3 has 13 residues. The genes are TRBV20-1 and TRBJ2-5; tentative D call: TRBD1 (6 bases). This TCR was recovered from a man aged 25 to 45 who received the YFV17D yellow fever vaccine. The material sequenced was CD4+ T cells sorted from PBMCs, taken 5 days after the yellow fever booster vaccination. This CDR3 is CSASFWGRETQYF. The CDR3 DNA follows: TGCAGTGCTAGTTTCTGGGGGCGAGAGACCCAGTACTTC.